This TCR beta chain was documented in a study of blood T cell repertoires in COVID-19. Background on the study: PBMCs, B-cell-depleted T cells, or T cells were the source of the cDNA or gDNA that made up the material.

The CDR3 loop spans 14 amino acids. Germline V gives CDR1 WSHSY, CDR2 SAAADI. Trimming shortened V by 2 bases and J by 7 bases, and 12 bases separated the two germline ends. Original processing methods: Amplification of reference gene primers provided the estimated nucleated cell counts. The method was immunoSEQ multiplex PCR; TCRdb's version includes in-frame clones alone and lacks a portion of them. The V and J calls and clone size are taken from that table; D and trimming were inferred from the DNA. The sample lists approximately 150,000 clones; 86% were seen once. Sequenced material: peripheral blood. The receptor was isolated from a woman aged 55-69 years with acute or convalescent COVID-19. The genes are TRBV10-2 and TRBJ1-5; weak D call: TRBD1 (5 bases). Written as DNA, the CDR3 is TGCGCCAGCAGTGAGGTCGGGGGAGGCCAGCCCCAGCATTTT. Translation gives CASSEVGGGQPQHF.